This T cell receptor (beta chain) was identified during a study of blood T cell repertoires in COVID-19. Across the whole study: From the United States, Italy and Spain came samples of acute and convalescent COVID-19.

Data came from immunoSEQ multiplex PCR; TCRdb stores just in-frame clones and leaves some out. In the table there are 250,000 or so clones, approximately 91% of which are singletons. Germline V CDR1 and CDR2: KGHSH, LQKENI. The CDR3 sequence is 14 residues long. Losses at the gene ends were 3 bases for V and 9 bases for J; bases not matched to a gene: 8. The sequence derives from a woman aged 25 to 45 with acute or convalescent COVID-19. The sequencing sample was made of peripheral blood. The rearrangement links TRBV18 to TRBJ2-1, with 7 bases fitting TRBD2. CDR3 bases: TGTGCCAGCTCACCCGAGGCGGGAGCAGGTGAGCAGTTCTTC. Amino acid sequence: CASSPEAGAGEQFF.